This TCR beta chain was captured in a study of shared clonotypes between healthy human individuals. Study overall: Researchers drew samples from two women and a few men aged 18 to 49.

Assay: immunoSEQ multiplex PCR; the TCRdb copy retains only in-frame clones and omits some. The table has approximately 2,000,000 clones, around 92% seen once. This clone was seen just once. Trimming removed 2 bases from V and 4 bases from J, with 8 bases in between. CDR1 is PRHDT, CDR2 FYEKMQ, per germline (reference sequence). The CDR3 loop spans 14 amino acids. This chain joins TRBV13 and TRBJ2-2; no definite D call. This clonotype originated in a young man in good health. Some clones in this sample may be carry-over from other donors' samples. Sequencing was carried out using naive CD4+ T cells from PBMCs. Subset here: CD45RA+ positively selected. CDR3 protein: CASSLPVATGELFF. CDR3 coding DNA: TGTGCCAGCAGCTTACCCGTCGCCACCGGGGAGCTGTTTTTT. The variable domain in full, completed from reference TRBV13 and TRBJ2-2, reads AAGVIQSPRHLIKEKRETATLKCYPIPRHDTVYWYQQGPGQDPQFLISFYEKMQSDKGSIPDRFSAQQFSDYHSELNMSSLELGDSALYFCASSLPVATGELFFGEGSRLTVL.